This T cell receptor (beta chain) was observed in a study of T cells in Graves' hyperthyroidism and ophthalmopathy. Study-wide results and limits: A 13 V-J signature model discriminated ophthalmopathy versus stable hyperthyroidism. Within blood appeared most thyroid clonotypes that had expanded above 0.001.

Deletions cut 4 bases from V and 0 bases from J, with 4 bases between. The CDR3 totals 12 residues. In germline, CDR1 is SNHLY, CDR2 FYNNEI. This clonotype has a count of ten or more. Antigen specificity is unknown. PBMCs stemmed from about 9.5 ml fresh peripheral blood. TCR beta CDR3 sequences were amplified from RNA transcripts. First-round RT-PCR targeting the TCR CDR3 was performed with the HTBI primer set. TCRdb re-called the multiplex PCR reads through MiXCR, storing one row per CDR3 protein. Here the sample spans 450,000 to 600,000 distinct CDR3 sequences, 11% to 15% being singletons. The sequence was obtained from a middle-aged woman with Graves' hyperthyroidism. This chain links TRBV2 with TRBJ2-7; no reliable D call. Sequenced sample: blood. The CDR3 DNA reads TGTGCCAGCAGTGGCAACTCCTACGAGCAGTACTTC. It codes for CASSGNSYEQYF.